Detailed here is one T cell receptor (beta chain). No antigen is known for it. The CDR3 is made up of 14 amino acids. V was pared by 6 bases and J by 8 bases, with 20 bases between. Per the germline V gene, CDR1 is DFQATT and CDR2 is SNEGSKA (reference sequence). This sample was included in a study of response to subunit inactivated influenza vaccine. Study outcomes and limitations: Each seasonal flu vaccination may recruit only limited new T cells, authors suggested.

MiXCR, applied by TCRdb to the RT-PCR reads, yields one record per CDR3 protein. The profile shows around 710,000 distinct CDR3 sequences, approximately 15% of them singletons. This clonotype originated in a man between 50 and 59 years old who received an inactivated influenza vaccine. The specimen was PBMCs from blood, collected less than 15 days before vaccination. The V call is TRBV20-1, the J call TRBJ2-1; tentative D call: TRBD1 (6 bases). The CDR3 reads CSANRDTRQDEQFF. The CDR3 DNA follows: TGCAGTGCCAATCGGGACACCCGTCAGGATGAGCAGTTCTTC.